These 25 T cell receptor beta chains came from one sample sequenced in a study of T cell clonotyping in hematopoietic cell transplantation. The data were produced by immunoSEQ multiplex PCR, yet TCRdb's version contains in-frame clones alone and is incomplete. The sample records 6,000 to 7,000 clones, about 76% being singletons. Specimen: PBMCs, collected 100 days after allogeneic stem cell transplant. Receptors originate from a female patient aged 30 to 40 who had an allogeneic stem cell transplant, so the T cells may come from the graft donor. Some clones in this sample may be carry-over from other donors' samples.

In its sample, this clone was seen a few times. The chain has TRBV5-6 and TRBJ2-7, with D uncertain. V was clipped by 1 base and J by 3 bases, with 8 bases between them. The CDR3 is 13 amino acids. Germline V gene data show CDR1 as SGHDT and CDR2 as YYEEEE. CDR3 loop: CASSLTLYYEQYF. The DNA for the CDR3 is TGTGCCAGCAGCTTGACGCTTTACTACGAGCAGTACTTC.

The chain is built from TRBV4-3 and TRBJ1-6; D remains unclear. The CDR3 loop spans 10 amino acids. Trimming cost V 8 bases and J 9 bases, with 5 bases left between them. The germline V gene encodes CDR1 LGHNA and CDR2 YSLEER. The DNA for the CDR3 is TGCGCCAGCCCAATTTCACCCCTCCACTTT. It specifies CASPISPLHF.

This rearrangement joins TRBV10-3 to TRBJ2-3; D unresolved. Trimming pared 8 bases from V and 1 base from J, leaving 1 base between. The CDR3 totals 10 residues. Germline lookup yields CDR1 ENHRY and CDR2 SYGVKD. The CDR3: CAIGTDTQYF. The DNA of the CDR3 is TGTGCCATCGGCACAGATACGCAGTATTTT.

The chain has TRBV5-4 and TRBJ2-2, with TRBD1 matching over 8 bases. The V and J ends lost 6 bases and 7 bases, in that order; junction bases with no gene match: 5. Per germline, CDR1 SGHNT and CDR2 YYREEE (reference sequence). The length of the CDR3 is 13 residues. DNA of the CDR3: TGTGCCAGCACCCCCACAGGGGGCGGGGAGCTGTTTTTT. It is translated as CASTPTGGGELFF.

The V call is TRBV5-1, the J call TRBJ2-7; the D gene is possibly TRBD1 (5 bases). V gave up 0 bases and J gave up 2 bases, with 21 bases separating them. The length of the CDR3 is 18 residues. Germline V gene data show CDR1 as SGHRS and CDR2 as YFSETQ. CDR3 nucleotide sequence: TGCGCCAGCAGCTTGGCTCGAGCTGATAACAGGAGAACCTACGAGCAGTACTTC. Amino acids: CASSLARADNRRTYEQYF.

The chain links TRBV19 to TRBJ1-5; D may be TRBD1 (5 bases). The germline V gene has CDR1 LNHDA and CDR2 SQIVND (reference sequence). The V end lost 5 bases, the J end lost 5 bases, and 10 bases lay between the germline ends. The CDR3 sequence is 13 residues long. CDR3 sequence (DNA): TGTGCCAGTAGTGGGACCGTAGATCAGCCCCAGCATTTT. Translation gives CASSGTVDQPQHF.

The V gene is TRBV6-4, the J gene TRBJ2-3; TRBD2 aligns across 10 bases. The junction had 0 bases not matched to a gene; V was cut back by 3 bases and J by 3 bases. This CDR3 comprises 14 residues. From germline, CDR1 is MRHNA and CDR2 SNTAGT. CDR3 DNA sequence: TGTGCCAGCAGTGATAGCGGGGGGACAGATACGCAGTATTTT. This encodes CASSDSGGTDTQYF.

This clone occurred once. The chain joins TRBV19 to TRBJ1-6; 9 positions agree with TRBD1. V shed 5 bases, J shed 7 bases, and the junction held 6 bases outside the gene matches. CDR1 and CDR2 from the germline V gene are LNHDA and SQIVND (reference sequence). The CDR3 spans 15 residues. CDR3 nucleotide sequence: TGTGCCAGTAGTGCGTACAGGGGGCAAAATTCACCCCTCCACTTT. Amino acids: CASSAYRGQNSPLHF.

Comments on this clone: The junction departs from germline at one end; a sequencing error may be responsible. CDR3 sequence (DNA): TGTGCTAGCAGCTTAGAGCATGAGCAGTTCTTC. It translates to CASSLEHEQFF. The chain recombines TRBV7-7 with TRBJ2-1; D gene uncertain. This CDR3 has 11 residues. Per germline, CDR1 SSHAT and CDR2 FNYEAQ (reference sequence).

This clone was detected only once. The chain couples TRBV15 to TRBJ2-7, with D possibly TRBD2 on 5 matching bases. The CDR3 spans 15 residues. CDR1 LNHNV and CDR2 YYDKDF come from the germline V gene (reference sequence). Trimming cost V 4 bases and J 0 bases, with 13 bases left between them. CDR3 bases: TGTGCCACCAGCACTATACCTGGGAGCTCCTACGAGCAGTACTTC. Its translation: CATSTIPGSSYEQYF.

The V gene is TRBV7-9, the J gene TRBJ2-7; TRBD1 might be the D (5 bases). This CDR3 has 17 residues. Germline CDR1 SEHNR, CDR2 FQNEAQ (reference sequence). The V end was cut by 2 bases, the J end by 2 bases, with 19 bases between. This chain's CDR3 is CASSLSPAPSRAYEQYF. CDR3 in DNA: TGTGCCAGCAGCTTATCTCCGGCTCCCTCCAGGGCCTACGAGCAGTACTTC.

The count of this clone is one. In this CDR3 the conserved last residue, phenylalanine or tryptophan, is missing, so a read error is likely. It is unclear where the CDR3 begins or ends on the DNA, so no DNA is shown, and the CDR3 is as TCRdb lists it. The gene calls are TRBV16 and TRBJ2-6. The CDR3 contains 15 residues when both ends are counted. CDR1 and CDR2 from the germline V gene are KGHSY and FQNENV. CDR3 region: CASSTARVVNKVGPT.

V and J are TRBV7-2 and TRBJ2-7, with 11 bases fitting TRBD2. The CDR3 is 15 residues long. CDR1 SGHTA and CDR2 FQGNSA come from the germline V gene. After removal of 4 bases from V and 3 bases from J, the junction contained 5 bases not matched to a gene. The CDR3 DNA follows: TGTGCCAGCAGCTCTTCTAGCGGGGGGAGCTACGAGCAGTACTTC. Amino acids: CASSSSSGGSYEQYF.

The rearrangement links TRBV9 to TRBJ2-7, with TRBD2 matching over 10 bases. Germline-derived CDR1 and CDR2 are SGDLS and YYNGEE. This CDR3 has 14 residues. V lost 2 bases to trimming and J lost 6 bases; unmatched junction nucleotides: 5. In DNA, the CDR3 is TGTGCCAGCAGCGTTACCATAGCGGGAGGCGAGCAGTACTTC. It is translated as CASSVTIAGGEQYF.

In its sample, this clone was seen once. The V call is TRBV4-1, the J call TRBJ1-2, with 8 bases identical to TRBD1. Unmatched junction bases numbered 11, after V lost 0 bases and J lost 8 bases. This CDR3 has 16 amino acids. Germline V gives CDR1 MGHRA, CDR2 YSYEKL. The CDR3 region has the DNA TGCGCCAGCAGCCAAGACCCGGGACAGGCTTACGGGGGCTACACCTTC. This translates into CASSQDPGQAYGGYTF.

The rearrangement uses TRBV4-1 and TRBJ1-4; possibly TRBD1 for D (5 bases). The CDR3 contains 16 residues. The germline V gene encodes CDR1 MGHRA and CDR2 YSYEKL. Trimming took 0 bases from V and 3 from J, leaving 11 bases between them. CDR3 bases: TGCGCCAGCAGCCAAGATCGGGGGACGGCTAATGAAAAACTGTTTTTT. Protein: CASSQDRGTANEKLFF.

V is TRBV7-2 and J is TRBJ1-2; TRBD1 is a possible D gene (6 bases). V was trimmed by 5 bases and J by 8 bases, leaving 15 bases between them. This CDR3 region has 13 residues. Germline CDR1 SGHTA, CDR2 FQGNSA. The CDR3 DNA reads as TGTGCCAGCAGCGATATGCGGGGACAAGGCTACACCTTC. Translated, it gives CASSDMRGQGYTF.

In DNA, the CDR3 is TGTGCCAGCAGCGGTCCGGGACCATACACAGATACGCAGTATTTT. Translating gives CASSGPGPYTDTQYF. The chain has TRBV11-2 and TRBJ2-3; possibly TRBD1 or TRBD2 for D (5 bases each). V lost 5 bases and J 2 bases, leaving 14 bases between the germline ends. The CDR3 extends over 15 amino acids. The germline CDR1 and CDR2 sequences are SGHAT and FQNNGV.

This sequence joins TRBV5-6 and TRBJ2-7; 7 bases align to TRBD1. The CDR3 is 16 residues long. Germline V gene sequence: CDR1 SGHDT, CDR2 YYEEEE. V trimming: 3 bases; J trimming: 6 bases; junction bases outside the gene matches: 15. The CDR3 protein is CASSSQASDRVGEQYF. The CDR3 coding sequence is TGTGCCAGCAGCTCCCAGGCTTCAGACAGGGTCGGCGAGCAGTACTTC.

This chain connects TRBV25-1 to TRBJ1-4; D remains ambiguous. CDR3 length: 13 amino acids. Trimming took off 4 bases at V and 2 bases at J, with 5 bases between the two ends. CDR1 is MGHDK and CDR2 is SYGVNS in the germline V gene. CDR3 nucleotides: TGTGCCAGCAGTGTGCAGACTAATGAAAAACTGTTTTTT. This codes for CASSVQTNEKLFF.

This clone is deemed medium-sized. The chain employs TRBV5-4 and TRBJ1-1; 8 bases are a match to TRBD1. Trimming removed 4 bases from V and 1 base from J; junction bases left unmatched: 9. The CDR3 has 16 residues. Germline V gene data show CDR1 as SGHNT and CDR2 as YYREEE (reference sequence). The DNA for the CDR3 is TGTGCCAGCAGCCGAAACCCTGGGACAGGGAACACTGAAGCTTTCTTT. Encoded protein: CASSRNPGTGNTEAFF.

About this clone itself: Other DNA sequences in this sample translate to the same CDR3. The J gene is TRBJ1-3, the V gene TRBV15; D unresolved. The germline V and J ends were trimmed by 0 bases and 0 bases, with 9 bases remaining between them. This CDR3 region has 16 residues. Germline V gene sequence: CDR1 LNHNV, CDR2 YYDKDF (reference sequence). The CDR3 coding sequence is TGTGCCACCAGCAGAGATCGGGAGAGCTCTGGAAACACCATATATTTT. This codes for CATSRDRESSGNTIYF.

The V gene is TRBV7-9, the J gene TRBJ2-5; TRBD1 aligns across 9 bases. The CDR3 runs 15 residues. Trimming removed 5 bases from V and 4 bases from J; junction bases left unmatched: 8. From germline, CDR1 is SEHNR and CDR2 FQNEAQ (reference sequence). For the CDR3, the DNA is TGTGCCAGCAGCGCGGACAGGGGATCTAGAGAGACCCAGTACTTC. Residues: CASSADRGSRETQYF.

V usage is TRBV30 and J usage is TRBJ2-5, with 7 nucleotides matching TRBD2. The V and J ends lost 7 bases and 3 bases, in that order; junction bases with no gene match: 14. Per germline, CDR1 GTSNPN and CDR2 SVGIG (reference sequence). The CDR3 is 15 residues long. CDR3 nucleotides: TGTGCCTCTGCTGAGGCGGGAGATGTCGAAGAGACCCAGTACTTC. Translating it yields CASAEAGDVEETQYF.

The V and J genes are TRBV1 and TRBJ2-7; no check of the table's D call, TRBD1, against the DNA was made. TRBV1 is a recognized pseudogene. The CDR3 spans 13 residues. The CDR3 DNA reads as TGCACCAGCAGCCAGGGGCGGACGGGCGAGCAGTACTTC. It translates to CTSSQGRTGEQYF.